This T cell receptor (beta chain) was captured by sequencing in a study of blood T cell repertoires in COVID-19. The CDR3 runs to 15 residues. V dropped 6 bases and J dropped 4 bases, with 15 bases sitting between them. The germline gives CDR1 MNHEY, CDR2 SVGAGI. Under the authors' procedure: From reference gene primer amplification, estimates of nucleated cell counts were derived. Generated by immunoSEQ multiplex PCR, the TCRdb table keeps only in-frame clones and is missing some. V, J and clone size are those of that table, while D and trimming were read from the DNA. The sample comprises some 270,000 clones, under 85% of which are singletons, and 0.85% to 1% rests with the top ten.

The chain combines TRBV6-5 with TRBJ1-4, with D perhaps TRBD1 (5 bases). The specimen sequenced was peripheral blood. The TCR originated in a human donor with COVID-19, enrolled during active disease. The donor label of this sample is uncertain. The CDR3 reads CASSRFTRGNEKLFF. The CDR3, as DNA: TGTGCCAGCAGCCGTTTCACAAGGGGTAATGAAAAACTGTTTTTT.